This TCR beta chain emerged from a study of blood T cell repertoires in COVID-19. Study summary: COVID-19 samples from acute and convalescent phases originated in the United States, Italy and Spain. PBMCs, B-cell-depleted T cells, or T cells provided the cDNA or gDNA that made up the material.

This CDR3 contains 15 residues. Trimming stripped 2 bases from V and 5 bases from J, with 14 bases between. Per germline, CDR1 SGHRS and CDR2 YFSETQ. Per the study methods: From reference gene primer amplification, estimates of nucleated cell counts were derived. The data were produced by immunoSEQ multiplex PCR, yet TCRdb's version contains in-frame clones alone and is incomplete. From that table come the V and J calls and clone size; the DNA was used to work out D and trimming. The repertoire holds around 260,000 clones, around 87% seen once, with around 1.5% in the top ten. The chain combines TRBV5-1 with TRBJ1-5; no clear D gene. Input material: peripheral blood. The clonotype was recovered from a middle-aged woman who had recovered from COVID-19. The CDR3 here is CASSFGPFVDQPQHF. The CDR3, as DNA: TGCGCCAGCAGCTTTGGCCCCTTCGTCGATCAGCCCCAGCATTTT.